A single sample gave rise to the 25 T cell receptor beta chains below, sequenced in a study of T cell changes during pregnancy in multiple sclerosis. The repertoire was sequenced with immunoSEQ multiplex PCR; TCRdb's copy has only in-frame clones and lacks some. This table holds approximately 51,000 clones, roughly 94% found once. The material was CD4+ T cells from peripheral blood mononuclear cells, obtained in the second trimester of pregnancy. The receptors stem from a female donor with multiple sclerosis, enrolled in a pregnancy study.

The chain joins TRBV4-2 to TRBJ1-5; D perhaps matches TRBD1 (5 bases). Trimming removed 3 bases at V and 1 base at J, with 10 bases between. Germline assignment: CDR1 LGHNA and CDR2 YNFKEQ. There are 15 residues in the CDR3. The CDR3 protein is CASSHSQESNQPQHF. The CDR3 coding sequence is TGTGCCAGCAGCCATTCACAGGAGAGCAATCAGCCCCAGCATTTT.

The sample holds one count of this clone. This sequence joins TRBV5-4 and TRBJ1-1; no reliable D call. CDR1 is SGHNT and CDR2 is YYREEE in the germline V gene (reference sequence). Trimming left V 0 bases short and J 1 base short, with 16 bases between. The CDR3 has 17 amino acids. CDR3 sequence (DNA): TGTGCCAGCAGCTTGGCCGCCGGGGTTGCAGGGAACACTGAAGCTTTCTTT. Protein: CASSLAAGVAGNTEAFF.

The chain carries TRBV6-5 and TRBJ2-7; D unclear. This CDR3 is built from 13 residues. Germline V gives CDR1 MNHEY, CDR2 SVGAGI. V was shortened by 4 bases and J by 1 base, with 8 bases between the two germline ends. In DNA, the CDR3 is TGTGCCAGCAGTTTGACTGTTTCCTACGAGCAGTACTTC. This encodes CASSLTVSYEQYF.

CDR3: CASSEYSGTRSNYGYTF. CDR3 in DNA: TGTGCCAGCAGTGAATATTCCGGGACACGTTCTAACTATGGCTACACCTTC. The chain carries TRBV25-1 and TRBJ1-2; D may be TRBD1 (6 bases). CDR3 length: 17 amino acids. CDR1 and CDR2 from the germline V gene are MGHDK and SYGVNS. V was cut by 0 bases and J by 0 bases, with 14 bases left in between.

This chain connects TRBV6-4 to TRBJ2-3, with D unclear. Per germline, CDR1 MRHNA and CDR2 SNTAGT. Trimming removed 3 bases from V and 0 bases from J, with 10 bases in between. The CDR3 is 15 amino acids. The DNA of the CDR3 is TGTGCCAGCAGTGAACACATCCTGAGCACAGATACGCAGTATTTT. Protein: CASSEHILSTDTQYF.

The chain couples TRBV10-3 to TRBJ1-5; D not certain. Trimming pared 2 bases from V and 6 bases from J, leaving 11 bases between. This CDR3 is built from 14 residues. Germline-derived CDR1 and CDR2 are ENHRY and SYGVKD. CDR3 sequence (DNA): TGTGCCATCAGTGAGAAGAGGGAAGGTCAGCCCCAGCATTTT. Amino acids: CAISEKREGQPQHF.

This clone was picked up one time. This chain joins TRBV23-1 and TRBJ2-2; tentative D call: TRBD1 (6 bases). TRBV23-1 is marked as an open reading frame, function uncertain. The V gene lost 11 bases and the J gene lost 1 base, with 20 bases spanning the gap. The CDR3 loop spans 16 amino acids. The CDR3 DNA reads as TGCGCCGCCCCCTATCCGGGACACTTGAACACCGGGGAGCTGTTTTTT. Its translation is CAAPYPGHLNTGELFF.

This chain connects TRBV4-3 to TRBJ2-6; D perhaps matches TRBD1 (5 bases). This CDR3 has 19 residues. Trimming pared 1 base from V and 0 bases from J, leaving 16 bases between. From germline, CDR1 is LGHNA and CDR2 YSLEER. CDR3 loop: CASSQVRTSITSGANVLTF. CDR3 bases: TGCGCCAGCAGCCAAGTAAGGACATCCATTACCTCTGGGGCCAACGTCCTGACTTTC.

This clone was seen once. The CDR3 nucleotides are TGTGCCAGCAGCCCCACGACAGGGGTGGAGACCCAGTACTTC. This codes for CASSPTTGVETQYF. The chain combines TRBV5-5 with TRBJ2-5; 8 bases are a match to TRBD1. Germline loops: CDR1 SGHKS, CDR2 YYEKEE (reference sequence). Trimming took 4 bases from V and 5 from J; bases not matched to a gene: 7. This CDR3 contains 14 residues.

The chain recombines TRBV19 with TRBJ2-5; 8 positions agree with TRBD1. Germline V gives CDR1 LNHDA, CDR2 SQIVND (reference sequence). The trim removed 3 bases at V and 5 bases at J, leaving 8 bases unmatched. This CDR3 region has 15 residues. The CDR3 region is CASSMAQGAWETQYF. Here the CDR3 DNA reads TGTGCCAGTAGTATGGCGCAGGGGGCTTGGGAGACCCAGTACTTC.

The CDR3 region is CASSQPGTGLIEAFF. In DNA form, the CDR3 reads TGTGCCAGCAGTCAACCTGGGACAGGGCTCATTGAAGCTTTCTTT. The chain recombines TRBV6-1 with TRBJ1-1, with 9 bases fitting TRBD1. The length of the CDR3 is 15 residues. V lost 5 bases to trimming and J lost 7 bases; unmatched junction nucleotides: 11. CDR1 and CDR2 (germline): MNHNS, SASEGT.

This chain joins TRBV5-6 and TRBJ1-2; 7 bases are shared with TRBD1. The CDR3 contains 16 residues. The V and J ends lost 0 bases and 0 bases, in that order; junction bases with no gene match: 5. Germline CDR1 is SGHDT and CDR2 is YYEEEE. The CDR3 sequence is CASSLGGTAANYGYTF. CDR3 DNA sequence: TGTGCCAGCAGCTTGGGGGGGACAGCGGCTAACTATGGCTACACCTTC. Together with reference TRBV5-6 and TRBJ1-2, the CDR3 gives the full variable domain: DAGVTQSPTHLIKTRGQQVTLRCSPKSGHDTVSWYQQALGQGPQFIFQYYEEEERQRGNFPDRFSGHQFPNYSSELNVNALLLGDSALYLCASSLGGTAANYGYTFGSGTRLTVV.

V gene TRBV25-1 combines with J gene TRBJ1-2; D remains ambiguous. Per the germline V gene, CDR1 is MGHDK and CDR2 is SYGVNS. With 6 bases removed from V and 4 bases from J, the gap between germline ends came to 12 bases. The CDR3 spans 13 residues. CDR3 in amino acids: CASSPGSGYGYTF. The CDR3 DNA is TGTGCCAGCAGCCCGGGGAGCGGCTATGGCTACACCTTC.

This chain's CDR3 is CASSQGGVDYGYTF. The CDR3 DNA reads TGCGCCAGCTCACAGGGTGGAGTAGATTATGGCTACACCTTC. This chain joins TRBV5-1 and TRBJ1-2; perhaps TRBD1 as D (6 bases). Deletions cut 7 bases from V and 5 bases from J, with 18 bases between. The germline gives CDR1 SGHRS, CDR2 YFSETQ. CDR3 length: 14 residues.

V gene TRBV15 combines with J gene TRBJ2-7; D gene unclear. Trimming removed 1 base at V and 0 bases at J, with 7 bases between. The CDR3 consists of 14 residues. From germline, CDR1 is LNHNV and CDR2 YYDKDF (reference sequence). CDR3 DNA sequence: TGTGCCACCAGCAGAGGAGGCACCTCCTACGAGCAGTACTTC. It specifies CATSRGGTSYEQYF.

The chain links TRBV7-3 to TRBJ1-2; maybe TRBD1 (5 bases). CDR3 length: 15 residues. Germline V gives CDR1 SGHTA, CDR2 FQGTGA. The ends were cut back, 2 bases at V and 0 bases at J, with 10 bases in the middle. The CDR3 sequence: CASSLGHIANYGYTF. As DNA, the CDR3 is TGTGCCAGCAGCTTAGGACACATAGCTAACTATGGCTACACCTTC.

CDR3: CASSQRTGGPEAFF. Written as DNA, the CDR3 is TGTGCCAGCAGCCAAAGGACAGGGGGGCCGGAAGCTTTCTTT. The rearrangement joins TRBV4-2 to TRBJ1-1, with 10 bases fitting TRBD1. Germline V CDR1 and CDR2: LGHNA, YNFKEQ. The junction had 5 bases not matched to a gene; V was cut back by 2 bases and J by 8 bases. The CDR3 runs to 14 residues.

This clone turned up a few times. This chain connects TRBV5-6 to TRBJ1-1, with D tentatively TRBD1 (5 bases). Between the trimmed V and J ends, which lost 6 bases and 2 bases, there was a span of 17 bases. The germline gives CDR1 SGHDT, CDR2 YYEEEE. The CDR3 sequence is 15 residues long. The CDR3 DNA follows: TGTGCCAGCACCGGAGCCTGGGGGGTAAACACTGAAGCTTTCTTT. Its translation: CASTGAWGVNTEAFF.

The rearrangement links TRBV4-3 to TRBJ1-3; D remains unclear. This CDR3 contains 15 residues. V was shortened by 2 bases and J by 6 bases, with 14 bases between the two germline ends. CDR1 and CDR2 (germline): LGHNA, YSLEER. The CDR3 loop is CASSQLPGRLNTIYF. CDR3 DNA sequence: TGCGCCAGCAGCCAACTCCCCGGGAGGTTAAACACCATATATTTT.

The chain joins TRBV11-2 to TRBJ2-4, with TRBD1 matching 8 bases. CDR1 and CDR2 from the germline V gene are SGHAT and FQNNGV. The CDR3 runs 15 residues. With 3 bases clipped from V and 7 bases from J, the junction kept 8 bases outside the gene matches. For the CDR3, the DNA is TGTGCCAGCAGCTTGACAGGGGCCATTATGAACATTCAGTACTTC. This sequence encodes CASSLTGAIMNIQYF.

J is TRBJ1-2 and V is TRBV30; 8 bases are a match to TRBD1. This CDR3 contains 13 residues. V dropped 2 bases and J dropped 3; count of bases not matched to a gene: 2. In germline, CDR1 is GTSNPN, CDR2 SVGIG (reference sequence). This CDR3 reads CAWSTGGYYGYTF. The CDR3 bases are TGTGCCTGGAGTACAGGGGGATACTATGGCTACACCTTC. Complete variable domain (other parts from reference TRBV30 and TRBJ1-2): SQTIHQWPATLVQPVGSPLSLECTVEGTSNPNLYWYRQAAGRGLQLLFYSVGIGQISSEVPQNLSASRPQDRQFILSSKKLLLSDSGFYLCAWSTGGYYGYTFGSGTRLTVV.

For the CDR3, the DNA is TGTGCCAGTAGTATCGGGAGGTTCAATCAGCCCCAGCATTTT. It encodes CASSIGRFNQPQHF. The rearrangement joins TRBV19 to TRBJ1-5; no firm D call. Trimming shortened V by 3 bases and J by 3 bases, and 9 bases separated the two germline ends. This CDR3 contains 14 residues. Germline values: CDR1 LNHDA, CDR2 SQIVND (reference sequence).

The chain has TRBV7-9 and TRBJ2-1, with 8 bases fitting TRBD1. Germline trimming cut 3 bases from V and 0 bases from J; bases unmatched to any gene: 1. The germline gives CDR1 SEHNR, CDR2 FQNEAQ (reference sequence). The CDR3 is made up of 15 amino acids. The CDR3 bases are TGTGCCAGCAGCTTGGGACAGGCCTCCTACAATGAGCAGTTCTTC. It encodes CASSLGQASYNEQFF.

The rearrangement uses TRBV11-2 and TRBJ2-3; 9 bases align to TRBD2. Germline V gene data show CDR1 as SGHAT and CDR2 as FQNNGV. The CDR3 loop spans 15 amino acids. V gave up 5 bases and J gave up 3 bases; unmatched junction bases: 6. Here the CDR3 DNA reads TGTGCCAGCAGCCTAGGGCGGGGGGGGACAGATACGCAGTATTTT. It encodes CASSLGRGGTDTQYF.

V and J are TRBV11-2 and TRBJ1-3; possible D gene TRBD1, 5 bases. The germline V and J ends were trimmed by 5 bases and 0 bases, with 20 bases remaining between them. Germline V lookup: CDR1 SGHAT, CDR2 FQNNGV. The CDR3 loop spans 18 amino acids. CDR3 sequence (DNA): TGTGCCAGCAGCCTCCAGGGAATGGGTAGAGGCTCTGGAAACACCATATATTTT. This translates into CASSLQGMGRGSGNTIYF.